This T cell receptor beta chain was identified during a study of cytomegalovirus exposure and HLA in healthy donors. Study in general: Among about 179 million T cells, an earlier analysis found 117 million unique TCR beta sequences. Study-wide findings and caveats: 87-base-pair reads could not separate some V segments, including TRBV6-2 and TRBV6-3. There were several of the most significant clusters that appeared linked to common viral pathogens in a later analysis.

Regarding this clone: No antigen is known for it.

The PCR employed 60 Vbeta primers together with 13 Jbeta primers. Using immunoSEQ multiplex PCR, the repertoire was profiled, and TCRdb retains in-frame clones only, with some absent. The repertoire holds 100,000 or so clones, with around three quarters as singletons. Deletions cut 5 bases from V and 3 bases from J, with 17 bases between. Germline V CDR1 and CDR2: SEHNR, FQNEAQ (reference sequence). The CDR3 spans 15 residues. The V and J genes are TRBV7-9 and TRBJ2-7, with a tentative D call TRBD1 (5 bases). The sequencing sample was made of PBMCs. This receptor was taken from a woman between 35 and 50 years old in good health and CMV-seronegative. The CDR3 DNA is TGTGCCAGCAGCCCAAGGGGCGTAGGTGGCTACGAGCAGTACTTC. Its protein is CASSPRGVGGYEQYF.